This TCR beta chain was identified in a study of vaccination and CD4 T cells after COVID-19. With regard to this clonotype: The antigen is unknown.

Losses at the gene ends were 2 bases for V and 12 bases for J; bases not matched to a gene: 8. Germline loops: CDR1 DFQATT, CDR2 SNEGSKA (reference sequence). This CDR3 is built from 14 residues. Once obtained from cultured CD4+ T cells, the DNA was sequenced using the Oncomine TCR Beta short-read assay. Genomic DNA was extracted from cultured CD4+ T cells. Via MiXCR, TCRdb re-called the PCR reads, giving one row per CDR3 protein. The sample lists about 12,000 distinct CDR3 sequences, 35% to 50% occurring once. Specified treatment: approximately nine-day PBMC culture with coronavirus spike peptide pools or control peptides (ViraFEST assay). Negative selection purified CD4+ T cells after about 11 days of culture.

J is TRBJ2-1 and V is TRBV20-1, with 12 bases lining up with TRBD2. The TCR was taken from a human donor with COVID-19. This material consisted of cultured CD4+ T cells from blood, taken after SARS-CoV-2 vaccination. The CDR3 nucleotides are TGCAGTGCTAGACCCCGGACTAGCGGGGTAGGGCAGTTCTTC. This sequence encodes CSARPRTSGVGQFF.